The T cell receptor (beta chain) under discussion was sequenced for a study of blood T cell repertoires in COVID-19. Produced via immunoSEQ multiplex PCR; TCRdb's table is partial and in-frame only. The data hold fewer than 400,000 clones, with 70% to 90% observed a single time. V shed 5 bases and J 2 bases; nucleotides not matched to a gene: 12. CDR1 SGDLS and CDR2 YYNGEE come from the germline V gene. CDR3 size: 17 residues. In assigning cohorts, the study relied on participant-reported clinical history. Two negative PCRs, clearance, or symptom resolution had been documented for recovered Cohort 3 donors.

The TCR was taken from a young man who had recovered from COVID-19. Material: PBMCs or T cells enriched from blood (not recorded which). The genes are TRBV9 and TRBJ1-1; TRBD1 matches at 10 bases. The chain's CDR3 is CASRAMGQGLLNTEAFF. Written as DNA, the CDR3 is TGTGCCAGCAGGGCGATGGGACAGGGGCTCCTAAACACTGAAGCTTTCTTT.